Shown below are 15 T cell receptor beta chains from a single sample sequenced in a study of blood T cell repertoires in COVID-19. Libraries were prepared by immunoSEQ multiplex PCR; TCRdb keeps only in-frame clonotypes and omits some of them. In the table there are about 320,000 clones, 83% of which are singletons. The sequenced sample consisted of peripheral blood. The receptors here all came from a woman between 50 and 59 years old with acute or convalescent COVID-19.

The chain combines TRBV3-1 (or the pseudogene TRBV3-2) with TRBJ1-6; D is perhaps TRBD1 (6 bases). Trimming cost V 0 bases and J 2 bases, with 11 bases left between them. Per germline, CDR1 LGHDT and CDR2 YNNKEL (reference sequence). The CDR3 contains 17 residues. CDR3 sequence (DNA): TGTGCCAGCAGCCAAGATCTACAGGGCGCCTATAATTCACCCCTCCACTTT. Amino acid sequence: CASSQDLQGAYNSPLHF.

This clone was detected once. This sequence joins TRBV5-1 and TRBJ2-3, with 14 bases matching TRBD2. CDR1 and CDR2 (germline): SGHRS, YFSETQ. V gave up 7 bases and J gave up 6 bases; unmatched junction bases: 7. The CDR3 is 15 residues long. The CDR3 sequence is CASSTSGGVADTQYF. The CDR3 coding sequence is TGCGCCAGCTCGACTAGCGGGGGGGTAGCGGATACGCAGTATTTT.

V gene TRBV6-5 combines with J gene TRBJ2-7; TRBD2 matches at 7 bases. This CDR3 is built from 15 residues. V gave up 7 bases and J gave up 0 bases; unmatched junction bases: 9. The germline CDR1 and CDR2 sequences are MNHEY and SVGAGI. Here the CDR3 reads CASTKRQRDSYEQYF. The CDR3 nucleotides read TGTGCCAGCACCAAACGGCAGCGGGACTCCTACGAGCAGTACTTC.

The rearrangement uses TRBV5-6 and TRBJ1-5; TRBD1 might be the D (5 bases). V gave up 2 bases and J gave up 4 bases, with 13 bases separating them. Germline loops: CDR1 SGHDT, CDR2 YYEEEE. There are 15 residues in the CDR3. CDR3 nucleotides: TGTGCCAGCAGCTTTTTTCCGGGGGGGAATCAGCCCCAGCATTTT. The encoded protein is CASSFFPGGNQPQHF.

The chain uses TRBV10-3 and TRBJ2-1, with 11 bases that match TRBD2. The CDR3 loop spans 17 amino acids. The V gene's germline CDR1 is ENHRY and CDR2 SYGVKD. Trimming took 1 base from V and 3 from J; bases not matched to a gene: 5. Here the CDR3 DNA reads TGTGCCATCAGTGAGTTAGCGGGGGGGCTCGGCTACAATGAGCAGTTCTTC. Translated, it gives CAISELAGGLGYNEQFF.

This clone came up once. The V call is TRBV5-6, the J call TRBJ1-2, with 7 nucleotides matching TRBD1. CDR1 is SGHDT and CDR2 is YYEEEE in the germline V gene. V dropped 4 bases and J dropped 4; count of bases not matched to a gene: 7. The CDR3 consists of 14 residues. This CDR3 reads CASSPRTGSYGYTF. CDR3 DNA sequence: TGTGCCAGCAGCCCTAGGACAGGCTCCTATGGCTACACCTTC. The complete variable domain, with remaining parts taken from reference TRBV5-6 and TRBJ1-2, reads DAGVTQSPTHLIKTRGQQVTLRCSPKSGHDTVSWYQQALGQGPQFIFQYYEEEERQRGNFPDRFSGHQFPNYSSELNVNALLLGDSALYLCASSPRTGSYGYTFGSGTRLTVV.

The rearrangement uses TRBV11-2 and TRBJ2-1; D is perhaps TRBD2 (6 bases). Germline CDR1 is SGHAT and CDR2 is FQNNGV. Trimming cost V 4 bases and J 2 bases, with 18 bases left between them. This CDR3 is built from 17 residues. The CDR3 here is CASSSTGGVLTYNEQFF. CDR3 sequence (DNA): TGTGCCAGCAGCTCAACGGGCGGGGTCCTAACCTACAATGAGCAGTTCTTC.

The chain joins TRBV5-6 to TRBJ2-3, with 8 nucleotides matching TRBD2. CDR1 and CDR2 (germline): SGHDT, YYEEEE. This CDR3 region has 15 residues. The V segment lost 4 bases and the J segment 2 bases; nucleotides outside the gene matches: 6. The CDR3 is CASSRSGANTDTQYF. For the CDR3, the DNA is TGTGCCAGCAGCCGTAGCGGGGCTAACACAGATACGCAGTATTTT. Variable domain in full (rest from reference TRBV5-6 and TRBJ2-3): DAGVTQSPTHLIKTRGQQVTLRCSPKSGHDTVSWYQQALGQGPQFIFQYYEEEERQRGNFPDRFSGHQFPNYSSELNVNALLLGDSALYLCASSRSGANTDTQYFGPGTRLTVL.

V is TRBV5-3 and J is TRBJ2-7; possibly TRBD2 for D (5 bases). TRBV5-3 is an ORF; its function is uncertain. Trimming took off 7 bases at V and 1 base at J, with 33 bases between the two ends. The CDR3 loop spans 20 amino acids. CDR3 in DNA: TGTGCCAGAGGAACTCAGTGGGATGATGCCCCACCGGGATATTCCTACGAGCAGTACTTC. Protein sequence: CARGTQWDDAPPGYSYEQYF.

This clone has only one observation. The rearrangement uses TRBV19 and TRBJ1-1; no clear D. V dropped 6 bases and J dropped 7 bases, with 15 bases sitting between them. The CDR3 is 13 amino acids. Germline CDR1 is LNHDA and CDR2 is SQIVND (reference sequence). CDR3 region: CASSFPEGFEAFF. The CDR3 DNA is TGTGCCAGTAGCTTCCCAGAGGGCTTTGAAGCTTTCTTT.

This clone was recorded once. CDR3 sequence: CAWSVLLDGGVGSPLHF. CDR3 coding DNA: TGTGCCTGGAGTGTACTTCTCGACGGCGGAGTAGGTTCACCCCTCCACTTT. This chain links TRBV30 with TRBJ1-6; D gene unclear. Trimming stripped 0 bases from V and 9 bases from J, with 21 bases between. The CDR3 covers 17 residues. CDR1 and CDR2 from the germline V gene are GTSNPN and SVGIG (reference sequence).

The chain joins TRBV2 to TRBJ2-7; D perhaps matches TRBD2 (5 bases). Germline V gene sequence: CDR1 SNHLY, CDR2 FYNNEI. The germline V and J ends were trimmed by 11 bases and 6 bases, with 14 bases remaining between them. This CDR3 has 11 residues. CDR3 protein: CAQMGELEQYF. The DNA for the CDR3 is TGTGCCCAGATGGGAGAGCTCGAGCAGTACTTC.

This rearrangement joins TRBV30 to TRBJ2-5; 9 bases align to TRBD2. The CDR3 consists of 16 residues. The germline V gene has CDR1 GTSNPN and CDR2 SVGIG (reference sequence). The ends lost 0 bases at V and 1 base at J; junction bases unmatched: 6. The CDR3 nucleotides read TGTGCCTGGAGTGTAGGGCTAGCGGGGACCCAAGAGACCCAGTACTTC. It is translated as CAWSVGLAGTQETQYF. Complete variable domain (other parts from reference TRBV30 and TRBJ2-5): SQTIHQWPATLVQPVGSPLSLECTVEGTSNPNLYWYRQAAGRGLQLLFYSVGIGQISSEVPQNLSASRPQDRQFILSSKKLLLSDSGFYLCAWSVGLAGTQETQYFGPGTRLLVL.

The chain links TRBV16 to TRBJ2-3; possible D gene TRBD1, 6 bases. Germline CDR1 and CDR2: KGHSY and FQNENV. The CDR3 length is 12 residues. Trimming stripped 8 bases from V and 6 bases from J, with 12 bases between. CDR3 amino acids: CASGTGSDTQYF. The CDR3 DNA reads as TGTGCCAGCGGTACAGGGTCCGATACGCAGTATTTT.

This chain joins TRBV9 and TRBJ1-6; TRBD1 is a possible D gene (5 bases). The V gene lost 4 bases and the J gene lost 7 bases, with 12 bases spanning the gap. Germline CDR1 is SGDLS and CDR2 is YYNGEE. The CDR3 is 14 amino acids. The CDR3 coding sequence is TGTGCCAGCAGCTCACAGGTTTACAATTCACCCCTCCACTTT. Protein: CASSSQVYNSPLHF.